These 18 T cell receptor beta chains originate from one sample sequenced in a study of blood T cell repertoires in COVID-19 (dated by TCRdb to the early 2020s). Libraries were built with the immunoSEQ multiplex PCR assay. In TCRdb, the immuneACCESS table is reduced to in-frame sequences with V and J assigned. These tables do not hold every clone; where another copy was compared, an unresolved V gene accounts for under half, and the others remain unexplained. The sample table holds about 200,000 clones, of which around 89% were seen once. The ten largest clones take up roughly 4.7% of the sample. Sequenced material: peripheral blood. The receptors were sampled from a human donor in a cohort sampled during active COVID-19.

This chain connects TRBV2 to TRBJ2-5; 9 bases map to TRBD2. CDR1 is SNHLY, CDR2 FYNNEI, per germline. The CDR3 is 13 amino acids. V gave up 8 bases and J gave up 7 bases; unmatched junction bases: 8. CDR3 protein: CASSSSGVGTQYF. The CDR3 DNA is TGTGCCAGCTCCTCTAGCGGGGTTGGGACCCAGTACTTC.

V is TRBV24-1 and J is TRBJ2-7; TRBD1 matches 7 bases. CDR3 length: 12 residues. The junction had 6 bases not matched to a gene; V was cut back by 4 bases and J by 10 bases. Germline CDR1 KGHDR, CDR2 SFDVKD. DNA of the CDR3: TGTGCCACCAGTGAAACCGGGACAGTTCAGTACTTC. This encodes CATSETGTVQYF.

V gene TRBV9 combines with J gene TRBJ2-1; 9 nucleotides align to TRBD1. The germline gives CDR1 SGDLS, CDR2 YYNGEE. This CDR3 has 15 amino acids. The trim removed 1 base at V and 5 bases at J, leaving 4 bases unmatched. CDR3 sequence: CASSVTGGRNNEQFF. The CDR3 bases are TGTGCCAGCAGCGTAACAGGGGGCAGGAACAATGAGCAGTTCTTC.

The CDR3 DNA is TGTGCCAGCAGTTTCGGCGGGGGGTACGAGCAGTACTTC. Encoded protein: CASSFGGGYEQYF. The J gene is TRBJ2-7, the V gene TRBV28; the match to TRBD2 covers 8 bases. Trimming at V came to 3 bases and at J to 4 bases, leaving 2 bases not matched to a gene. The germline gives CDR1 MDHEN, CDR2 SYDVKM. CDR3 length: 13 residues.

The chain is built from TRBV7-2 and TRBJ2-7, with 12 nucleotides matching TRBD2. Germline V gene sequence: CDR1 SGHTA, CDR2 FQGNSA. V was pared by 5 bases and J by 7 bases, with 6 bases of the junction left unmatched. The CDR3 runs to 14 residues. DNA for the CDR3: TGTGCCAGCAGCCAGACTAGCGGGAGTAGAGAGCAGTACTTC. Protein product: CASSQTSGSREQYF.

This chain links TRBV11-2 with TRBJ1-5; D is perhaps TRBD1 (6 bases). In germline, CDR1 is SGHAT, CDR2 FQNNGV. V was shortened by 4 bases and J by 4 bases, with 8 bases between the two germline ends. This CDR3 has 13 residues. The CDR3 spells CASSSRGNQPQHF. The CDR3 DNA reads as TGTGCCAGCAGCTCCAGGGGTAATCAGCCCCAGCATTTT.

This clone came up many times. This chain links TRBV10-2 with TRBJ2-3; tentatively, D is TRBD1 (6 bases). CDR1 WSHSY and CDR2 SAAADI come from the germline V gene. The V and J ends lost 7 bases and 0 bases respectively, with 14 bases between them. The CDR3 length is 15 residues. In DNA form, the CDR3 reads TGCGCCAGCAAATTCAACAGGGAGAGCACAGATACGCAGTATTTT. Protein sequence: CASKFNRESTDTQYF.

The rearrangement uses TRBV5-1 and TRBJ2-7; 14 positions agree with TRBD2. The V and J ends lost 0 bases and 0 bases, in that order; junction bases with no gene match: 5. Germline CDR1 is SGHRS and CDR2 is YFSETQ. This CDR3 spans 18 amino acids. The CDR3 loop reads CASSLARTSGGTSYEQYF. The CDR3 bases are TGCGCCAGCAGCTTGGCCCGGACTAGCGGGGGGACCTCCTACGAGCAGTACTTC.

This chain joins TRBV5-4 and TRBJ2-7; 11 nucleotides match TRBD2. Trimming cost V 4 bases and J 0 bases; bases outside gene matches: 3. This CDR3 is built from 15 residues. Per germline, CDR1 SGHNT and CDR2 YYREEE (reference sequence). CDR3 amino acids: CASSTGLAVSYEQYF. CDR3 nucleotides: TGTGCCAGCAGCACGGGACTAGCGGTCTCCTACGAGCAGTACTTC.

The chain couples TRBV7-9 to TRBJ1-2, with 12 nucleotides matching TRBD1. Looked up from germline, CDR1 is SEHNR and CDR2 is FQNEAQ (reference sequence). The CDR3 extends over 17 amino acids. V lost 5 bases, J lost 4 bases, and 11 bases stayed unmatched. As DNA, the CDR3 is TGTGCCAGCAGCGATCCTCCGGGACAGGGGGCCTTCTATGGCTACACCTTC. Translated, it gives CASSDPPGQGAFYGYTF.

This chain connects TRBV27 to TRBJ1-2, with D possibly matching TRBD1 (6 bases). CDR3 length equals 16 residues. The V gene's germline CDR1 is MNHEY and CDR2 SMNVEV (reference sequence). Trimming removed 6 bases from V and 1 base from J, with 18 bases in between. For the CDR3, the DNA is TGTGCCAGCAGGGGGGGGTGGGGGCGCGATAACTATGGCTACACCTTC. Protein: CASRGGWGRDNYGYTF.

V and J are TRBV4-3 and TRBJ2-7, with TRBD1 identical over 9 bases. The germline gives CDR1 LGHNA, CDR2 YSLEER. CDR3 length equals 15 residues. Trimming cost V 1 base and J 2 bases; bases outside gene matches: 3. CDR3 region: CASSQGGTGTYEQYF. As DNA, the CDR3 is TGCGCCAGCAGCCAAGGTGGGACAGGGACCTACGAGCAGTACTTC.

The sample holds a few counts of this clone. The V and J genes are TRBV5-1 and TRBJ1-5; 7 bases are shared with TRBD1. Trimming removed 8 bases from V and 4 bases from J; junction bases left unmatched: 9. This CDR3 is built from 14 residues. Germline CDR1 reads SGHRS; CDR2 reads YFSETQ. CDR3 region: CARGNRGLNQPQHF. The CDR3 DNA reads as TGCGCCAGGGGTAACAGGGGATTGAATCAGCCCCAGCATTTT.

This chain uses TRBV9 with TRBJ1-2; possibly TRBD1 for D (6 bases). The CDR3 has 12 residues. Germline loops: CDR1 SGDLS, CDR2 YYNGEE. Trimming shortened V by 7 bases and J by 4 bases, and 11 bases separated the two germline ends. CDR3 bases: TGTGCCAGCGAGGGGGAAAGCTATGGCTACACCTTC. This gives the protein CASEGESYGYTF.

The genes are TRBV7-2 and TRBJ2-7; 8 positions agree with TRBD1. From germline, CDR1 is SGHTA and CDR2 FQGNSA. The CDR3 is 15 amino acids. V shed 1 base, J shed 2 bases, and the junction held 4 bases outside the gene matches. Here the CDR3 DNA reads TGTGCCAGCAGCTTAGTCAGGGGGCGTACCTACGAGCAGTACTTC. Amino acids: CASSLVRGRTYEQYF.

CDR3 sequence reads: CASSLAGGTNTEAFF. The CDR3 DNA reads TGTGCCAGCAGCTTGGCCGGGGGGACGAACACTGAAGCTTTCTTT. This chain links TRBV5-4 with TRBJ1-1, with D possibly TRBD1 on 5 matching bases. This CDR3 region has 15 residues. V was cut by 0 bases and J by 1 base, with 10 bases left in between. Germline values: CDR1 SGHNT, CDR2 YYREEE (reference sequence).

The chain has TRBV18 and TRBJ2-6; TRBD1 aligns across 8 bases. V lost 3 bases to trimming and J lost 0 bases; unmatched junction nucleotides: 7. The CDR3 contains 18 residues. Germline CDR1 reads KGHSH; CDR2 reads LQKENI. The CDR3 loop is CASSPPTGAISGANVLTF. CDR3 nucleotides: TGTGCCAGCTCACCCCCGACAGGGGCAATCTCTGGGGCCAACGTCCTGACTTTC.

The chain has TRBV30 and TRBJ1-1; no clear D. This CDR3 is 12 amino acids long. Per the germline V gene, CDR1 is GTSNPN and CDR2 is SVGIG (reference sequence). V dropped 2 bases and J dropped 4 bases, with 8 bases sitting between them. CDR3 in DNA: TGTGCCTGGAGTCCGGGGTTCACTGAAGCTTTCTTT. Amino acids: CAWSPGFTEAFF.